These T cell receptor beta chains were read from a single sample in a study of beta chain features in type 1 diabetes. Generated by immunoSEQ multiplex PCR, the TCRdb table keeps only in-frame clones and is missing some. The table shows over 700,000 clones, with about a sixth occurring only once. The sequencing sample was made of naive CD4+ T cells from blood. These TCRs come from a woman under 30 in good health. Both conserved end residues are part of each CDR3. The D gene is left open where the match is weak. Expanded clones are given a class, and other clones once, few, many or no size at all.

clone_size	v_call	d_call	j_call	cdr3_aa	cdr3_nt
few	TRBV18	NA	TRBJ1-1	CASSPNRDNTEAFF	TGTGCCAGCTCACCAAACAGGGATAACACTGAAGCTTTCTTT
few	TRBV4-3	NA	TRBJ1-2	CASSQEWAYGYTF	TGCGCCAGCAGCCAAGAGTGGGCCTATGGCTACACCTTC
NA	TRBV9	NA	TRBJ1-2	CASSVNPSNYGYTF	TGTGCCAGCAGCGTTAACCCTTCTAACTATGGCTACACCTTC
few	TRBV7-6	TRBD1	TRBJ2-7	CASSLRQGDEQYF	TGTGCCAGCAGCTTACGACAGGGGGACGAGCAGTACTTC
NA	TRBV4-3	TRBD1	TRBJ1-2	CASSLTGAGYGYTF	TGCGCCAGCAGCCTGACAGGGGCGGGCTATGGCTACACCTTC
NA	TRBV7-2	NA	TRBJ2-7	CASSLTIGEQYF	TGTGCCAGCAGCCTTACGATCGGAGAGCAGTACTTC
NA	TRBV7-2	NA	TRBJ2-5	CASSLAGEKTQYF	TGTGCCAGCAGCTTAGCAGGGGAAAAGACCCAGTACTTC
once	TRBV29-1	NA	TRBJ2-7	CSVTGPTSYEQYF	TGCAGTGTGACAGGCCCTACATCCTACGAGCAGTACTTC
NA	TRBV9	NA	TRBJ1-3	CASSVSPTYRASGNTIYF	TGTGCCAGCAGCGTATCCCCAACTTACCGGGCCTCTGGAAACACCATATATTTT
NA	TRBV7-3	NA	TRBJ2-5	CASSSGRGETQYF	TGTGCCAGCAGCTCCGGCCGTGGAGAGACCCAGTACTTC
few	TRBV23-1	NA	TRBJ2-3	CASTQDKITDTQYF	TGCGCCAGCACGCAGGATAAGATCACAGATACGCAGTATTTT
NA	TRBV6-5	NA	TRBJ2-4	CASRTGEAKNIQYF	TGTGCCAGCAGGACAGGAGAAGCCAAAAACATTCAGTACTTC
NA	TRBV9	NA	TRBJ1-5	CASSSDPAGQPQHF	TGTGCCAGCAGCTCCGACCCGGCCGGCCAGCCCCAGCATTTT
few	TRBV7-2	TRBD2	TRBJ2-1	CASSSSSSGSHNEQFF	TGTGCCAGCAGCTCAAGCTCTAGCGGGAGTCACAATGAGCAGTTCTTC
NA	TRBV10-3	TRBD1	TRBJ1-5	CAISESKGASNQPQHF	TGTGCCATCAGTGAGTCGAAGGGGGCTAGCAATCAGCCCCAGCATTTT
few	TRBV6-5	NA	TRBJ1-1	CASSYGPQGRTEAFF	TGTGCCAGCAGTTACGGTCCACAGGGAAGAACTGAAGCTTTCTTT
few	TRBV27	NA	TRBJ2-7	CASTQRAGLGEQYF	TGTGCCAGCACCCAAAGGGCAGGGTTGGGGGAGCAGTACTTC
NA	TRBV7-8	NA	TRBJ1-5	CASSAGTNGGIQHF	TGTGCCAGCAGCGCCGGGACCAATGGTGGTATCCAGCATTTT
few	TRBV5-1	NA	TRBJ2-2	CASSNTGELFF	TGCGCCAGCTCGAACACCGGGGAGCTGTTTTTT
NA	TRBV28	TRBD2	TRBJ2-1	CASKVAGGGYNEQFF	TGTGCCAGCAAAGTAGCGGGAGGAGGATACAATGAGCAGTTCTTC
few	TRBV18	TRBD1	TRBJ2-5	CASSPGQGETQYF	TGTGCCAGCTCACCTGGACAGGGGGAGACCCAGTACTTC
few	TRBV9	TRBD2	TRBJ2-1	CASSAGPSGSNNEQFF	TGTGCCAGCAGCGCCGGACCTAGCGGGAGCAACAATGAGCAGTTCTTC
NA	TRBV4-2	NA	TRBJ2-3	CASSQEATYTDTQYF	TGTGCCAGCAGCCAAGAGGCCACATACACAGATACGCAGTATTTT